Listed here are 21 T cell receptor beta chains from one sample, sequenced in a study of blood T cell repertoires in COVID-19. Clones were read by immunoSEQ multiplex PCR, and TCRdb kept only the in-frame ones, dropping some. The sample has 70,000 or so clones; over 80% are singletons. The material sequenced was peripheral blood. The receptors shown here come from a man aged 80 or over with active or convalescent COVID-19.

The V gene is TRBV20-1, the J gene TRBJ1-1; a weak D match, TRBD1 (5 bases). Trimming stripped 3 bases from V and 4 bases from J, with 6 bases between. Germline-derived CDR1 and CDR2 are DFQATT and SNEGSKA (reference sequence). The CDR3 length is 11 residues. CDR3 protein: CSASRATEAFF. The CDR3 region has the DNA TGCAGTGCTAGCAGGGCCACTGAAGCTTTCTTT.

J is TRBJ1-2 and V is TRBV2; D may be TRBD1 (6 bases). V lost 6 bases, J lost 7 bases, and 9 bases lay in between. The CDR3 is 11 residues long. Germline loops: CDR1 SNHLY, CDR2 FYNNEI. The CDR3 sequence: CASSQGFGYTF. The CDR3 region has the DNA TGTGCCAGCAGCCAGGGGTTTGGCTACACCTTC.

This clone was detected once. V usage is TRBV10-2 and J usage is TRBJ2-2; D unresolved. The CDR3 runs 11 residues. Germline CDR1 is WSHSY and CDR2 is SAAADI. Trimming stripped 6 bases from V and 7 bases from J, with 6 bases between. The CDR3 DNA reads TGCGCCAGCAGGAGTGGCGGGGAGCTGTTTTTT. This translates into CASRSGGELFF.

In DNA form, the CDR3 reads TGTGCCAGCAGATCGCGGGCCGGTAGTAAGAACACTGAAGCTTTCTTT. It translates to CASRSRAGSKNTEAFF. This sequence joins TRBV5-6 and TRBJ1-1; D gene ambiguous. This CDR3 comprises 16 residues. Per germline, CDR1 SGHDT and CDR2 YYEEEE. Between the trimmed V and J ends, which lost 5 bases and 1 base, there was a span of 18 bases.

The chain has TRBV4-3 and TRBJ1-5, with 7 positions matching TRBD1. Trimming took 1 base from V and 3 from J; bases not matched to a gene: 3. Germline-derived CDR1 and CDR2 are LGHNA and YSLEER. The CDR3 covers 15 residues. CDR3 DNA sequence: TGCGCCAGCAGCCAAGGACAGGGACTCAATCAGCCCCAGCATTTT. It codes for CASSQGQGLNQPQHF.

The chain joins TRBV10-3 to TRBJ2-7; 9 nucleotides line up with TRBD2. The CDR3 totals 13 residues. Unmatched junction bases numbered 6, after V lost 10 bases and J lost 2 bases. Germline V lookup: CDR1 ENHRY, CDR2 SYGVKD. The CDR3 is CASMVAGAYEQYF. CDR3 in DNA: TGTGCCAGCATGGTAGCGGGGGCCTACGAGCAGTACTTC.

The rearrangement links TRBV6-1 to TRBJ2-7; 10 bases match TRBD1. The CDR3 contains 14 residues. The V and J ends lost 3 bases and 2 bases, in that order; junction bases with no gene match: 1. CDR1 and CDR2 (germline): MNHNS, SASEGT. DNA for the CDR3: TGTGCCAGCAGTGAGACAGGGGGCCCCTACGAGCAGTACTTC. Its protein product is CASSETGGPYEQYF.

The chain employs TRBV28 and TRBJ1-5, with D uncertain. This CDR3 is 11 amino acids long. Germline values: CDR1 MDHEN, CDR2 SYDVKM. Trimming left V 6 bases short and J 11 bases short, with 11 bases between. The CDR3 sequence: CASSSQVAQHF. CDR3 sequence (DNA): TGTGCCAGCAGCTCTCAGGTGGCCCAGCATTTT.

V and J are TRBV5-6 and TRBJ1-5; possibly TRBD1 for D (5 bases). V dropped 3 bases and J dropped 7 bases, with 20 bases sitting between them. The CDR3 length is 16 residues. Germline loops: CDR1 SGHDT, CDR2 YYEEEE. This chain's CDR3 is CASSSSRLGGGQPQHF. The CDR3 DNA sequence: TGTGCCAGCAGCTCCTCCAGACTTGGGGGGGGGCAGCCCCAGCATTTT.

The chain joins TRBV19 to TRBJ2-3; tentative D call: TRBD2 (5 bases). Germline V gene lookup returns CDR1 LNHDA and CDR2 SQIVND (reference sequence). CDR3 length equals 16 residues. V was trimmed by 4 bases and J by 1 base, leaving 15 bases between them. The CDR3 DNA follows: TGTGCCAGTAGTAGGGCCGGCGGGTGGGGCACAGATACGCAGTATTTT. Translating gives CASSRAGGWGTDTQYF.

This clone was seen only a few times. The rearrangement uses TRBV19 and TRBJ2-2; 10 bases are shared with TRBD1. Germline loops: CDR1 LNHDA, CDR2 SQIVND (reference sequence). J was trimmed by 6 bases and V by 5 bases; bases with no gene match: 6. This CDR3 is built from 15 residues. CDR3 bases: TGTGCCAGTAGTCCGGGACAGGGGATTCCCGGGGAGCTGTTTTTT. Its protein product is CASSPGQGIPGELFF. The variable domain in full, completed from reference TRBV19 and TRBJ2-2, reads DGGITQSPKYLFRKEGQNVTLSCEQNLNHDAMYWYRQDPGQGLRLIYYSQIVNDFQKGDIAEGYSVSREKKESFPLTVTSAQKNPTAFYLCASSPGQGIPGELFFGEGSRLTVL.

This chain joins TRBV7-8 and TRBJ1-5; D unresolved. V was cut by 5 bases and J by 2 bases, with 7 bases left in between. The germline V gene encodes CDR1 SGHVS and CDR2 FQNEAQ. The CDR3 extends over 13 amino acids. The CDR3 loop reads CASSPQRNQPQHF. DNA of the CDR3: TGTGCCAGCAGCCCACAACGCAATCAGCCCCAGCATTTT.

The genes are TRBV12-3 or TRBV12-4 and TRBJ2-2; D ambiguous. CDR3 length: 13 residues. Between the trimmed V and J ends, which lost 7 bases and 7 bases, there was a span of 13 bases. CDR3 sequence (DNA): TGTGCCAGCACCGAAGCGAGAGGCGGGGAGCTGTTTTTT. It specifies CASTEARGGELFF.

This clone was seen only once. The chain combines TRBV7-2 with TRBJ2-5; TRBD1 matches at 8 bases. CDR1 is SGHTA, CDR2 FQGNSA, per germline. Trimming took 2 bases from V and 6 from J; bases not matched to a gene: 5. The CDR3 extends over 14 amino acids. The chain's CDR3 is CASSLNGRGQTQYF. CDR3 coding DNA: TGTGCCAGCAGCTTAAATGGCAGGGGGCAGACCCAGTACTTC. The full variable domain, with the rest looked up from reference TRBV7-2 and TRBJ2-5, is GAGVSQSPSNKVTEKGKDVELRCDPISGHTALYWYRQSLGQGLEFLIYFQGNSAPDKSGLPSDRFSAERTGGSVSTLTIQRTQQEDSAVYLCASSLNGRGQTQYFGPGTRLLVL.

This sequence joins TRBV12-3 or TRBV12-4 and TRBJ1-3, with unresolved D. V lost 3 bases, J lost 8 bases, and 11 bases lay in between. This CDR3 is 13 amino acids long. CDR3: CASSFSGRDTIYF. In nucleotides, the CDR3 is TGTGCCAGCAGTTTTTCCGGGAGGGACACCATATATTTT.

The chain combines TRBV5-5 with TRBJ1-1; 7 bases agree with TRBD1. The CDR3 covers 14 residues. Germline CDR1 and CDR2: SGHKS and YYEKEE (reference sequence). After removal of 1 base from V and 5 bases from J, the junction contained 5 bases not matched to a gene. Here the CDR3 DNA reads TGTGCCAGCAGCTTGTTGTTACAGGGGACTGAAGCTTTCTTT. Translating it yields CASSLLLQGTEAFF.

The chain employs TRBV12-3 or TRBV12-4 and TRBJ2-7; 8 bases are a match to TRBD1. The V gene end was trimmed by 5 bases and the J gene end by 6 bases; junction bases not matched to a gene: 6. The CDR3 has 13 residues. The CDR3 DNA follows: TGTGCCAGCAGTAGGAGGACAGGGAGCGAGCAGTACTTC. Its protein product is CASSRRTGSEQYF.

The J gene is TRBJ1-5, the V gene TRBV10-3; D is uncertain. This CDR3 has 13 residues. V lost 10 bases and J lost 7, with 17 bases in between. Looked up from germline, CDR1 is ENHRY and CDR2 is SYGVKD. The CDR3 protein is CATRRATRQPQHF. The CDR3 DNA is TGTGCCACCCGGCGGGCCACGCGGCAGCCCCAGCATTTT.

This clone was detected only a few times. V is TRBV5-4 and J is TRBJ2-1; maybe TRBD2 (6 bases). This CDR3 has 16 residues. V gave up 4 bases and J gave up 3 bases, with 17 bases separating them. Germline V CDR1 and CDR2: SGHNT, YYREEE (reference sequence). This CDR3 is CASSPSGLFSYNEQFF. CDR3 nucleotide sequence: TGTGCCAGCAGCCCCTCGGGACTTTTTAGCTACAATGAGCAGTTCTTC. Looking up the rest from reference TRBV5-4 and TRBJ2-1 gives the full variable domain: ETGVTQSPTHLIKTRGQQVTLRCSSQSGHNTVSWYQQALGQGPQFIFQYYREEENGRGNFPPRFSGLQFPNYSSELNVNALELDDSALYLCASSPSGLFSYNEQFFGPGTRLTVL.

The chain couples TRBV5-1 to TRBJ1-1; the match to TRBD1 covers 8 bases. With V trimmed by 1 base and J by 4 bases, 9 bases remained unmatched. Germline lookup yields CDR1 SGHRS and CDR2 YFSETQ. The CDR3 spans 16 residues. CDR3 residues: CASSLSYQGAITEAFF. Written as DNA, the CDR3 is TGCGCCAGCAGCTTGTCTTATCAGGGGGCGATCACTGAAGCTTTCTTT.

The V and J genes are TRBV4-1 and TRBJ2-1; 8 bases fit TRBD1. Germline lookup yields CDR1 MGHRA and CDR2 YSYEKL. V lost 4 bases to trimming and J lost 1 base; unmatched junction nucleotides: 15. The CDR3 is made up of 19 amino acids. In nucleotides, the CDR3 is TGCGCCAGCAGCCTAACGCCCCCGGACAGGGAGCTTTCCTACAATGAGCAGTTCTTC. It encodes CASSLTPPDRELSYNEQFF.